The 13 T cell receptor beta chains below were found in one sample sequenced in a study of blood T cell repertoires in COVID-19. Profiling relied on immunoSEQ multiplex PCR, and the TCRdb table lists in-frame clones only, not all of them. This sample yields about 170,000 clones, of which roughly four fifths are seen a single time; around 2.7% belongs to the top ten. The material sequenced was peripheral blood. Receptor source: a woman of 80 years or more with COVID-19, enrolled during active disease.

The V gene is TRBV6-1, the J gene TRBJ2-7; the D gene is possibly TRBD2 (7 bases). This CDR3 is 12 amino acids long. Germline CDR1 and CDR2: MNHNS and SASEGT. With 2 bases removed from V and 6 bases from J, the gap between germline ends came to 8 bases. The CDR3, as DNA: TGTGCCAGCAGTGAAAGGGGGGGCGAGCAGTACTTC. It codes for CASSERGGEQYF.

This chain connects TRBV5-1 to TRBJ2-5; D unclear. The V gene lost 2 bases and the J gene lost 1 base, with 6 bases spanning the gap. The V gene's germline CDR1 is SGHRS and CDR2 YFSETQ. The CDR3 runs to 13 residues. The CDR3 DNA reads as TGCGCCAGCAGCTTTACGGTCCAAGAGACCCAGTACTTC. It codes for CASSFTVQETQYF.

The gene calls are TRBV9 and TRBJ2-3; 7 bases match TRBD2. The CDR3 runs 15 residues. The V gene end was trimmed by 3 bases and the J gene end by 0 bases; junction bases not matched to a gene: 4. Germline V gene lookup returns CDR1 SGDLS and CDR2 YYNGEE. The CDR3 DNA is TGTGCCAGCAGCGCGGGGGGACCAAGCACAGATACGCAGTATTTT. As protein: CASSAGGPSTDTQYF.

V is TRBV28 and J is TRBJ2-1, with 7 nucleotides matching TRBD2. This CDR3 is built from 13 residues. Germline V gene sequence: CDR1 MDHEN, CDR2 SYDVKM. V shed 5 bases and J 3 bases; nucleotides not matched to a gene: 1. CDR3 residues: CASSRDYYNEQFF. For the CDR3, the DNA is TGTGCCAGCAGTCGGGACTACTACAATGAGCAGTTCTTC.

The chain recombines TRBV7-6 with TRBJ1-1, with TRBD1 as a possible D gene (5 bases). The ends were cut back, 5 bases at V and 8 bases at J, with 12 bases in the middle. The germline gives CDR1 SGHVS, CDR2 FNYEAQ. This CDR3 has 12 amino acids. The CDR3 reads CASSRGTAEAFF. The CDR3, as DNA: TGTGCCAGCAGCCGCGGGACGGCCGAAGCTTTCTTT.

This rearrangement joins TRBV6-5 to TRBJ2-7, with TRBD1 matching over 8 bases. The CDR3 is 13 amino acids. CDR1 is MNHEY and CDR2 is SVGAGI in the germline V gene. V trimming: 2 bases; J trimming: 4 bases; junction bases outside the gene matches: 1. CDR3 in amino acids: CASSYRQGYEQYF. The CDR3 bases are TGTGCCAGCAGTTACCGACAGGGGTACGAGCAGTACTTC.

The rearrangement links TRBV11-2 to TRBJ2-1, with D uncertain. The CDR3 is 15 residues long. V lost 2 bases to trimming and J lost 0 bases, with 8 bases between them. Germline V CDR1 and CDR2: SGHAT, FQNNGV. The CDR3 protein is CASSLHAGSYNEQFF. DNA for the CDR3: TGTGCCAGCAGCTTACACGCAGGCTCCTACAATGAGCAGTTCTTC.

V usage is TRBV2 and J usage is TRBJ1-3, with 7 bases that match TRBD1. The ends lost 6 bases at V and 3 bases at J; junction bases unmatched: 5. CDR1 and CDR2 from the germline V gene are SNHLY and FYNNEI. CDR3 length: 14 residues. The CDR3 loop is CASRSGTVGNTIYF. Written as DNA, the CDR3 is TGTGCCAGCAGATCCGGGACAGTTGGAAACACCATATATTTT.

In this sample, this clone turned up a few times. The rearrangement joins TRBV6-5 to TRBJ1-1; 8 bases are shared with TRBD1. Germline V CDR1 and CDR2: MNHEY, SVGAGI. The CDR3 is 15 amino acids. V shed 7 bases and J 3 bases; nucleotides not matched to a gene: 10. CDR3: CASNSWQGAHTEAFF. CDR3 in DNA: TGTGCCAGCAATTCGTGGCAGGGGGCCCACACTGAAGCTTTCTTT.

This chain connects TRBV7-9 to TRBJ2-5; D may be TRBD1 (6 bases). V was shortened by 5 bases and J by 5 bases, with 15 bases between the two germline ends. Germline V gene data show CDR1 as SEHNR and CDR2 as FQNEAQ (reference sequence). The CDR3 runs to 14 residues. The CDR3 DNA follows: TGTGCCAGCAGCCCCCGGGGTAGGGGGGAGACCCAGTACTTC. It specifies CASSPRGRGETQYF. The full variable domain, its missing parts supplied by reference TRBV7-9 and TRBJ2-5, is DTGVSQNPRHKITKRGQNVTFRCDPISEHNRLYWYRQTLGQGPEFLTYFQNEAQLEKSRLLSDRFSAERPKGSFSTLEIQRTEQGDSAMYLCASSPRGRGETQYFGPGTRLLVL.

J is TRBJ1-5 and V is TRBV7-2, with D unresolved. Germline-derived CDR1 and CDR2 are SGHTA and FQGNSA. With 1 base removed from V and 0 bases from J, the gap between germline ends came to 7 bases. This CDR3 is 15 amino acids long. The CDR3 reads CASSLGLYSNQPQHF. The CDR3 DNA reads as TGTGCCAGCAGCTTAGGTCTATATAGCAATCAGCCCCAGCATTTT. Filled out from reference TRBV7-2 and TRBJ1-5, the complete variable domain reads GAGVSQSPSNKVTEKGKDVELRCDPISGHTALYWYRQSLGQGLEFLIYFQGNSAPDKSGLPSDRFSAERTGGSVSTLTIQRTQQEDSAVYLCASSLGLYSNQPQHFGDGTRLSIL.

This chain connects TRBV27 to TRBJ1-1, with D unresolved. CDR3 length equals 13 residues. The germline V gene encodes CDR1 MNHEY and CDR2 SMNVEV (reference sequence). V was clipped by 6 bases and J by 3 bases, with 11 bases between them. The CDR3, as DNA: TGTGCCAGCAGCCGTCTCGGAGACACTGAAGCTTTCTTT. It translates to CASSRLGDTEAFF.

V usage is TRBV27 and J usage is TRBJ2-3; D unresolved. Germline CDR1 is MNHEY and CDR2 is SMNVEV (reference sequence). CDR3 length equals 15 residues. V was clipped by 6 bases and J by 1 base, with 14 bases between them. The CDR3 sequence is CASSPDLGGTDTQYF. In nucleotides, the CDR3 is TGTGCCAGCAGCCCCGATCTTGGAGGCACAGATACGCAGTATTTT.